The 27 T cell receptor beta chains below all came from one sample that was sequenced in a study of technical replicates of blood from a handful of donors. Sequencing used immunoSEQ multiplex PCR; TCRdb keeps in-frame clones, though not all of them. The data show tens of thousands of clones, 90% to 95% seen once. Sequenced: T cells isolated from PBMCs. The receptors shown here come from a human donor in good health.

The rearrangement uses TRBV20-1 and TRBJ1-2, with TRBD1 identical over 7 bases. With V trimmed by 7 bases and J by 3 bases, 2 bases remained unmatched. This CDR3 spans 11 amino acids. CDR1 and CDR2 (germline): DFQATT, SNEGSKA (reference sequence). The CDR3 nucleotides read TGCAGTGTCAGGGGGGACTATGGCTACACCTTC. Protein: CSVRGDYGYTF.

The V and J genes are TRBV15 and TRBJ1-1; D not resolved. V was cut by 2 bases and J by 0 bases, with 4 bases left in between. This CDR3 has 13 amino acids. CDR1 is LNHNV, CDR2 YYDKDF, per germline (reference sequence). The chain's CDR3 is CATSRHMNTEAFF. DNA of the CDR3: TGTGCCACCAGCAGACACATGAACACTGAAGCTTTCTTT.

The table lists this clone with a few counts. The chain has TRBV7-9 and TRBJ2-7; 8 bases are shared with TRBD1. Germline V lookup: CDR1 SEHNR, CDR2 FQNEAQ (reference sequence). This CDR3 is built from 13 residues. The junction had 5 bases not matched to a gene; V was cut back by 6 bases and J by 4 bases. The CDR3 nucleotides read TGTGCCAGCAGTTCCTACAGGGGGTACGAGCAGTACTTC. The encoded protein is CASSSYRGYEQYF.

The V gene is TRBV19, the J gene TRBJ2-1, with D possibly TRBD2 on 6 matching bases. The V gene lost 4 bases and the J gene lost 9 bases, with 10 bases spanning the gap. CDR3 size: 12 residues. Per the germline V gene, CDR1 is LNHDA and CDR2 is SQIVND (reference sequence). CDR3 region: CASSTWDFEQFF. CDR3 DNA: TGTGCCAGTAGTACATGGGACTTTGAGCAGTTCTTC.

This chain uses TRBV10-2 with TRBJ1-4; the D is unclear. This CDR3 comprises 12 residues. Trimming stripped 0 bases from V and 8 bases from J, with 4 bases between. Germline CDR1 reads WSHSY; CDR2 reads SAAADI. Here the CDR3 reads CASSESVEKLFF. The CDR3 nucleotides read TGCGCCAGCAGTGAGTCCGTGGAAAAACTGTTTTTT.

This clone appeared once. The genes are TRBV15 and TRBJ2-7, with 8 bases identical to TRBD1. This CDR3 comprises 14 residues. Trimming cost V 3 bases and J 4 bases; bases outside gene matches: 5. CDR1 and CDR2 (germline): LNHNV, YYDKDF (reference sequence). CDR3 amino acids: CATSRAGGSYEQYF. In nucleotides, the CDR3 is TGTGCCACCAGCAGGGCAGGGGGCTCGTACGAGCAGTACTTC.

This sequence joins TRBV6-5 and TRBJ2-7, with TRBD2 identical over 11 bases. Germline loops: CDR1 MNHEY, CDR2 SVGAGI. V lost 2 bases to trimming and J lost 6 bases; unmatched junction nucleotides: 6. The CDR3 runs 15 residues. CDR3 in amino acids: CASSYELAGVSEQYF. In DNA form, the CDR3 reads TGTGCCAGCAGTTACGAACTAGCGGGAGTTAGCGAGCAGTACTTC.

This clone was picked up one time. The genes are TRBV7-2 and TRBJ2-7; 7 bases are a match to TRBD2. The CDR3 has 14 amino acids. CDR1 and CDR2 (germline): SGHTA, FQGNSA. V lost 1 base, J lost 2 bases, and 2 bases stayed unmatched. This CDR3 reads CASSLGGGTYEQYF. Written as DNA, the CDR3 is TGTGCCAGCAGCTTAGGGGGAGGGACCTACGAGCAGTACTTC.

The chain links TRBV6-6 to TRBJ2-7; D perhaps matches TRBD2 (5 bases). V was clipped by 7 bases and J by 1 base, with 14 bases between them. The CDR3 sequence is 14 residues long. Germline assignment: CDR1 MNHNY and CDR2 SVGAGI (reference sequence). CDR3 in amino acids: CASTGSERSYEQYF. The CDR3 nucleotides read TGTGCCAGCACCGGAAGCGAGCGGTCCTACGAGCAGTACTTC.

This sequence joins TRBV5-6 and TRBJ2-7, with 10 bases fitting TRBD2. Germline trimming cut 4 bases from V and 0 bases from J; bases unmatched to any gene: 7. This CDR3 region has 16 residues. In germline, CDR1 is SGHDT, CDR2 YYEEEE. CDR3 sequence reads: CASSPSGRDPSYEQYF. As DNA, the CDR3 is TGTGCCAGCAGCCCAAGCGGGAGGGACCCCTCCTACGAGCAGTACTTC.

The chain uses TRBV29-1 and TRBJ2-3; maybe TRBD2 (6 bases). Germline CDR1 and CDR2: SQVTM and ANQGSEA. CDR3 length: 13 residues. Trimming shortened V by 4 bases and J by 6 bases, and 14 bases separated the two germline ends. This chain's CDR3 is CSVGGERQDTQYF. The CDR3 DNA follows: TGCAGCGTTGGGGGGGAACGTCAGGATACGCAGTATTTT.

V is TRBV4-1 and J is TRBJ2-7; perhaps TRBD1 as D (5 bases). Germline V CDR1 and CDR2: MGHRA, YSYEKL. With 4 bases removed from V and 4 bases from J, the gap between germline ends came to 14 bases. The length of the CDR3 is 14 residues. CDR3 nucleotide sequence: TGCGCCAGCAGCCCTGCCAGGGTGGGGTACGAGCAGTACTTC. Encoded protein: CASSPARVGYEQYF.

The chain joins TRBV29-1 to TRBJ2-3; D might be TRBD1 (6 bases). CDR1 is SQVTM and CDR2 is ANQGSEA in the germline V gene. V dropped 2 bases and J dropped 5 bases, with 11 bases sitting between them. The length of the CDR3 is 13 residues. CDR3 loop: CSVESRGIDTQYF. The CDR3 DNA reads TGCAGCGTTGAAAGCAGGGGAATAGATACGCAGTATTTT.

The V and J genes are TRBV28 and TRBJ1-2, with D unresolved. The V and J ends lost 2 bases and 1 base respectively, with 11 bases between them. The CDR3 extends over 15 amino acids. The germline V gene has CDR1 MDHEN and CDR2 SYDVKM. For the CDR3, the DNA is TGTGCCAGCAGTTTAAAACCTGAGCTTAACTATGGCTACACCTTC. This gives the protein CASSLKPELNYGYTF.

J is TRBJ1-1 and V is TRBV18; 10 bases match TRBD1. The trim removed 4 bases at V and 8 bases at J, leaving 16 bases unmatched. Germline CDR1 and CDR2: KGHSH and LQKENI. This CDR3 is built from 17 residues. CDR3: CASSRSPGTGATLEAFF. The CDR3 coding sequence is TGTGCCAGCTCACGAAGTCCCGGGACAGGGGCGACCTTGGAAGCTTTCTTT.

The gene calls are TRBV27 and TRBJ2-7, with D perhaps TRBD1 (5 bases). This CDR3 has 15 amino acids. Germline CDR1 MNHEY, CDR2 SMNVEV (reference sequence). Trimming shortened V by 3 bases and J by 0 bases, and 12 bases separated the two germline ends. CDR3 region: CASSFQGVSSYEQYF. Written as DNA, the CDR3 is TGTGCCAGCAGTTTCCAAGGGGTAAGCTCCTACGAGCAGTACTTC.

The chain carries TRBV19 and TRBJ2-3; 7 nucleotides line up with TRBD2. Looked up from germline, CDR1 is LNHDA and CDR2 is SQIVND (reference sequence). The CDR3 spans 16 residues. Unmatched junction bases numbered 11, after V lost 4 bases and J lost 4 bases. CDR3 bases: TGTGCCAGTAGTAGTCCCGGGGGGATAAGGGCAGATACGCAGTATTTT. This gives the protein CASSSPGGIRADTQYF.

The chain uses TRBV7-8 and TRBJ2-4; the match to TRBD2 covers 7 bases. Germline CDR1 reads SGHVS; CDR2 reads FQNEAQ. The CDR3 contains 16 residues. V shed 5 bases, J shed 5 bases, and the junction held 12 bases outside the gene matches. CDR3 DNA: TGTGCCAGCAGCCTACTGGGGGAGGGCCTGGAAAACATTCAGTACTTC. The encoded protein is CASSLLGEGLENIQYF.

This chain links TRBV5-4 with TRBJ1-1; D not certain. Between the trimmed V and J ends, which lost 4 bases and 2 bases, there was a span of 9 bases. Germline V CDR1 and CDR2: SGHNT, YYREEE (reference sequence). This CDR3 has 13 residues. CDR3 sequence: CASSRTVNTEAFF. The DNA of the CDR3 is TGTGCCAGCAGCCGTACGGTTAACACTGAAGCTTTCTTT.

The V gene is TRBV5-6, the J gene TRBJ2-3, with D possibly matching TRBD2 (5 bases). Germline V gives CDR1 SGHDT, CDR2 YYEEEE. This CDR3 comprises 14 residues. V was pared by 4 bases and J by 2 bases, with 11 bases between. CDR3 bases: TGTGCCAGCAGCGAGCGGCCTCACACAGATACGCAGTATTTT. The encoded protein is CASSERPHTDTQYF.

The rearrangement joins TRBV7-9 to TRBJ1-4; no firm D call. Per the germline V gene, CDR1 is SEHNR and CDR2 is FQNEAQ (reference sequence). The CDR3 is 15 residues long. V was cut by 5 bases and J by 0 bases, with 10 bases left in between. CDR3 nucleotides: TGTGCCAGCAGCGCAAACTTTGCAACTAATGAAAAACTGTTTTTT. Its protein product is CASSANFATNEKLFF. Filled out from reference TRBV7-9 and TRBJ1-4, the complete variable domain reads DTGVSQNPRHKITKRGQNVTFRCDPISEHNRLYWYRQTLGQGPEFLTYFQNEAQLEKSRLLSDRFSAERPKGSFSTLEIQRTEQGDSAMYLCASSANFATNEKLFFGSGTQLSVL.

The chain uses TRBV7-2 and TRBJ1-2; D might be TRBD1 (5 bases). The germline V and J ends were trimmed by 5 bases and 6 bases, with 13 bases remaining between them. The CDR3 is made up of 13 amino acids. The germline V gene has CDR1 SGHTA and CDR2 FQGNSA. CDR3 nucleotide sequence: TGTGCCAGCAGCCGAAGGGGAGGGCATGGCTACACCTTC. It specifies CASSRRGGHGYTF.

The sample holds one count of this clone. The genes are TRBV18 and TRBJ1-1; TRBD1 is a possible D gene (6 bases). CDR1 is KGHSH, CDR2 LQKENI, per germline. The CDR3 is 18 amino acids. V was trimmed by 3 bases and J by 0 bases, leaving 20 bases between them. This CDR3 reads CASSPRPGHNIMNTEAFF. DNA of the CDR3: TGTGCCAGCTCACCTCGACCGGGACATAACATCATGAACACTGAAGCTTTCTTT.

J is TRBJ2-1 and V is TRBV6-1; perhaps TRBD1 as D (6 bases). The CDR3 is made up of 16 amino acids. V lost 1 base and J lost 2, with 12 bases in between. The germline gives CDR1 MNHNS, CDR2 SASEGT. This CDR3 reads CASSEVGTFTYNEQFF. The DNA for the CDR3 is TGTGCCAGCAGTGAAGTTGGGACATTCACCTACAATGAGCAGTTCTTC.

The rearrangement links TRBV7-7 to TRBJ2-1, with TRBD2 matching over 9 bases. CDR1 SSHAT and CDR2 FNYEAQ come from the germline V gene (reference sequence). The J segment lost 9 bases and the V segment lost 2 bases, leaving 8 bases of the junction unmatched. The CDR3 spans 15 residues. The DNA for the CDR3 is TGTGCCAGCAGCTTATCTGCTAGCGGGATTGGTGAGCAGTTCTTC. Protein product: CASSLSASGIGEQFF.

The chain joins TRBV7-9 to TRBJ2-5, with D tentatively TRBD2 (6 bases). The germline V gene has CDR1 SEHNR and CDR2 FQNEAQ (reference sequence). The V end lost 5 bases, the J end lost 3 bases, and 13 bases lay between the germline ends. The length of the CDR3 is 14 residues. CDR3 sequence reads: CASSTGTSKETQYF. In DNA, the CDR3 is TGTGCCAGCAGCACCGGGACTTCGAAAGAGACCCAGTACTTC.

V and J are TRBV7-9 and TRBJ2-2, with TRBD1 identical over 9 bases. This CDR3 spans 16 amino acids. CDR1 is SEHNR, CDR2 FQNEAQ, per germline (reference sequence). J gave up 3 bases and V 1 base, and 3 bases lay outside the gene matches. In DNA form, the CDR3 reads TGTGCCAGCAGCTTAGACGGGACAGGGCACACCGGGGAGCTGTTTTTT. It translates to CASSLDGTGHTGELFF.